This T cell receptor beta chain was captured by sequencing in a study of human T cells and chemical hapten exposure. Study information: The scalp of each patient received a weekly diphenylcyclopropenone dose for the full roughly 25-week study. Study-wide points: It should be noted that donors had alopecia, so their immune response may differ from healthy people's. Expanded TCRs were compared with controls, and the expanded TCRs formed significantly more large CDR3 similarity clusters.

This clonotype has a count of ten or more. Its antigen is not identified. Described time point: patch test 2, 6 weeks after DPC sensitization. This sample's treatment: therapeutic diphenylcyclopropenone sensitization with weekly scalp DPC. Trimming removed 7 bases from V and 9 bases from J, with 16 bases in between. The CDR3 sequence is 13 residues long. CDR1 MNHNY and CDR2 SVGAGI come from the germline V gene (reference sequence). Per the study methods: There were a median of approximately 88,000 TCRs per sample, with a range from about 23,224 to 690,600. TCRdb re-analysed the RACE reads in MiXCR, keeping a single row per CDR3 protein. The V and J calls and clone size come from TCRdb's table, not from the authors' own analysis. The data contain tens of thousands of distinct CDR3 sequences, approximately 10% of them seen just once; the ten biggest clones take up 2.5%.

The TCR originated in a woman aged 25 to 39 with alopecia areata. Some clones in this sample may be carry-over from other donors' samples. Sequences were derived from whole blood, sampled in connection with sensitization to the hapten diphenylcyclopropenone (DPC). The genes are TRBV6-6 and TRBJ1-5, with D possibly TRBD1 on 5 matching bases. The CDR3 nucleotides are TGTGCCAGCACCCCGGGGGGGTTTTCGCCCCAGCATTTT. Protein sequence: CASTPGGFSPQHF.